The 10 T cell receptor beta chains below come from one sample, sequenced in a study of blood T cell repertoires in COVID-19. Assay: immunoSEQ multiplex PCR; the TCRdb copy retains only in-frame clones and omits some. The profile covers under 75,000 clones, with around 89% appearing a single time and less than 15% taken by the ten largest. Source material: peripheral blood. The receptors were gathered from a man aged 60-69 years with active COVID-19.

The chain has TRBV7-8 and TRBJ2-7, with 9 positions matching TRBD2. Germline V lookup: CDR1 SGHVS, CDR2 FQNEAQ. CDR3 length equals 14 residues. V lost 0 bases and J lost 7; bases outside the gene matches: 4. CDR3 coding DNA: TGTGCCAGCAGCTTAGCAGAGACTAGCGGAGAGCAGTACTTC. It yields the protein CASSLAETSGEQYF.

This rearrangement joins TRBV6-6 to TRBJ2-5; no definite D call. Germline V gives CDR1 MNHNY, CDR2 SVGAGI (reference sequence). Deletions cut 4 bases from V and 3 bases from J, with 15 bases between. CDR3 length: 15 amino acids. Here the CDR3 reads CASSSLLSTKETQYF. CDR3 in DNA: TGTGCCAGCAGTTCTTTACTCTCCACCAAAGAGACCCAGTACTTC.

This clone was picked up one time. V gene TRBV25-1 combines with J gene TRBJ1-3, with D tentatively TRBD1 (6 bases). The CDR3 extends over 13 amino acids. Germline V gives CDR1 MGHDK, CDR2 SYGVNS. V lost 9 bases, J lost 3 bases, and 12 bases lay in between. This chain's CDR3 is CASTTGIGNTIYF. The CDR3 DNA follows: TGTGCCAGTACTACAGGGATTGGAAACACCATATATTTT.

CDR3 amino acids: CASSQDAAGGPRSYNEQFF. In DNA form, the CDR3 reads TGCGCCAGCAGCCAAGATGCCGCGGGAGGGCCTCGTTCCTACAATGAGCAGTTCTTC. The chain links TRBV4-3 to TRBJ2-1; 9 nucleotides line up with TRBD2. The V gene end was trimmed by 0 bases and the J gene end by 1 base; junction bases not matched to a gene: 10. The CDR3 is 19 amino acids. From germline, CDR1 is LGHNA and CDR2 YSLEER.

The rearrangement joins TRBV6-5 to TRBJ2-5; 7 nucleotides align to TRBD1. V was clipped by 6 bases and J by 5 bases; unmatched bases: 6. The length of the CDR3 is 13 residues. The germline gives CDR1 MNHEY, CDR2 SVGAGI. Here the CDR3 reads CASRTGKVETQYF. CDR3 nucleotide sequence: TGTGCCAGCAGGACAGGGAAGGTGGAGACCCAGTACTTC.

The genes are TRBV27 and TRBJ2-1; 10 nucleotides align to TRBD1. The J segment lost 5 bases and the V segment lost 3 bases, leaving 7 bases of the junction unmatched. The CDR3 contains 16 residues. Germline V CDR1 and CDR2: MNHEY, SMNVEV (reference sequence). CDR3: CASSLLGQGRNNEQFF. DNA of the CDR3: TGTGCCAGCAGTTTGTTGGGACAGGGGCGAAACAATGAGCAGTTCTTC.

The chain carries TRBV19 and TRBJ1-5, with TRBD1 matching over 7 bases. Germline lookup yields CDR1 LNHDA and CDR2 SQIVND (reference sequence). Germline trimming cut 5 bases from V and 3 bases from J; bases unmatched to any gene: 1. CDR3 size: 13 residues. CDR3 sequence: CASSGQVNQPQHF. For the CDR3, the DNA is TGTGCCAGTAGTGGACAGGTCAATCAGCCCCAGCATTTT.

The chain combines TRBV4-1 with TRBJ1-2; D unresolved. Germline V gene sequence: CDR1 MGHRA, CDR2 YSYEKL. The CDR3 has 15 amino acids. Trimming removed 1 base from V and 0 bases from J, with 9 bases in between. The CDR3 region has the DNA TGCGCCAGCAGCCAAGCCCCCGGGACTAACTATGGCTACACCTTC. As protein: CASSQAPGTNYGYTF.

On this clone itself: A junction boundary mismatches the germline segment, possibly from a read error. The V and J genes are TRBV5-4 and TRBJ2-5; no firm D call. In germline, CDR1 is SGHNT, CDR2 YYREEE (reference sequence). The CDR3 is 11 residues long. The CDR3 DNA reads as TGTGCCAGCAGCTTAGGAGAGGCCCAGTACTTC. Translation: CASSLGEAQYF.

The rearrangement joins TRBV4-1 to TRBJ2-2; 12 bases agree with TRBD2. The CDR3 runs 15 residues. CDR1 is MGHRA and CDR2 is YSYEKL in the germline V gene. V lost 6 bases, J lost 1 base, and 0 bases stayed unmatched. The CDR3 sequence is CASRLAGGNTGELFF. DNA of the CDR3: TGCGCCAGCAGACTAGCGGGAGGGAACACCGGGGAGCTGTTTTTT.